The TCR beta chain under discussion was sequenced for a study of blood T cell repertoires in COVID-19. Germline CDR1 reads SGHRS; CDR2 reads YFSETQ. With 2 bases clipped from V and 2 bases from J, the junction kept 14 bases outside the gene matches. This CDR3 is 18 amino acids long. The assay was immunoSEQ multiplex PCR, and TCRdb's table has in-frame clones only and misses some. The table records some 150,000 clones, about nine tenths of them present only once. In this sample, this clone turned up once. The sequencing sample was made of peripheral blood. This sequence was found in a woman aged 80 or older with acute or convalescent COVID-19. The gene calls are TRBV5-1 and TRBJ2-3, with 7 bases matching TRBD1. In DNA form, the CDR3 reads TGCGCCAGCAGCTTTGATTACCGGGACAGCCAAAACACAGATACGCAGTATTTT. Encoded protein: CASSFDYRDSQNTDTQYF.